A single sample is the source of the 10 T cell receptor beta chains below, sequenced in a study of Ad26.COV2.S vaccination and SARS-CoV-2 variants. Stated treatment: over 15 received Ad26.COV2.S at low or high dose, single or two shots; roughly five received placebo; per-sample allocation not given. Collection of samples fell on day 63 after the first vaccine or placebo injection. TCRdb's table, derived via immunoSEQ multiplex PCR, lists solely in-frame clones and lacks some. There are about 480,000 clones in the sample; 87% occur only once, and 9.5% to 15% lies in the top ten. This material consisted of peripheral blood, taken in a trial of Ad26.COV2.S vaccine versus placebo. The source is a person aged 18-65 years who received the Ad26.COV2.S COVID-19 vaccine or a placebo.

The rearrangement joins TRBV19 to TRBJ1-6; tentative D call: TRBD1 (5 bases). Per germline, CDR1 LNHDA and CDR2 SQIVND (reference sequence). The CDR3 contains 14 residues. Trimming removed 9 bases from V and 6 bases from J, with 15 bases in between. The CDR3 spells CASRDGTGNSPLHF. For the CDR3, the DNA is TGTGCCAGCCGGGACGGGACCGGTAATTCACCCCTCCACTTT.

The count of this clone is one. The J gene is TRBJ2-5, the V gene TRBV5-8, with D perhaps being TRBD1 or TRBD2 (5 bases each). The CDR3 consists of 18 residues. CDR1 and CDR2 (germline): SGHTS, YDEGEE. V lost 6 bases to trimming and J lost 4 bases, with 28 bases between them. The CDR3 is CASTRMGPPGFWGETQYF. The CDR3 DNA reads TGTGCCAGCACCCGGATGGGACCGCCCGGATTCTGGGGAGAGACCCAGTACTTC.

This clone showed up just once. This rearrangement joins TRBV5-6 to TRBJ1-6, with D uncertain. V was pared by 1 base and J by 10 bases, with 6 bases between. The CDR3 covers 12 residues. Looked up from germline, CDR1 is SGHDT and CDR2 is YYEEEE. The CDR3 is CASSLSYSPLHF. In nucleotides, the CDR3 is TGTGCCAGCAGCTTGTCATACTCACCCCTCCACTTT.

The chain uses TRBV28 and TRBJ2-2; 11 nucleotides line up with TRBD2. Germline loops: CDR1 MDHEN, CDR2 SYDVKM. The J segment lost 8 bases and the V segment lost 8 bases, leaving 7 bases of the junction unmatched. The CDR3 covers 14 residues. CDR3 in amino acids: CASGGLAGVGELFF. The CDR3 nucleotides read TGTGCCAGCGGCGGACTAGCGGGTGTGGGGGAGCTGTTTTTT.

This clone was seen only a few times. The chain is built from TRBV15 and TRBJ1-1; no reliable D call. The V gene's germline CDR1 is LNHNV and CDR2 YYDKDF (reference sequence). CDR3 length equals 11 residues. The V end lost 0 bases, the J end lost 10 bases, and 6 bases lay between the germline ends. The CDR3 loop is CATSRDSRAFF. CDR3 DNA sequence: TGTGCCACCAGCAGAGATTCTCGAGCTTTCTTT.

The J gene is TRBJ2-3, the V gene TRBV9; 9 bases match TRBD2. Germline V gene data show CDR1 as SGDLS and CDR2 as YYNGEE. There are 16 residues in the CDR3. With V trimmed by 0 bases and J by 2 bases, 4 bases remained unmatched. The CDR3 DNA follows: TGTGCCAGCAGCGTAGTGGCTAGCGGGACCACAGATACGCAGTATTTT. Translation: CASSVVASGTTDTQYF.

The CDR3 coding sequence is TGTGCCAGCAGTAAAGAATTTCTGGACTATGGCTACACCTTC. The encoded protein is CASSKEFLDYGYTF. The chain recombines TRBV7-3 with TRBJ1-2; D unresolved. This CDR3 has 14 amino acids. The germline CDR1 and CDR2 sequences are SGHTA and FQGTGA. Trimming removed 6 bases from V and 3 bases from J, with 14 bases in between.

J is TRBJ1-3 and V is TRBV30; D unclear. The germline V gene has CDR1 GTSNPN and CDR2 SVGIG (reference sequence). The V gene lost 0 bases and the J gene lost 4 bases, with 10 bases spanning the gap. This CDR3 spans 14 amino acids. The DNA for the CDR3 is TGTGCCTGGAGTGTTTCCACGGGGGGAAACACCATATATTTT. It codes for CAWSVSTGGNTIYF.

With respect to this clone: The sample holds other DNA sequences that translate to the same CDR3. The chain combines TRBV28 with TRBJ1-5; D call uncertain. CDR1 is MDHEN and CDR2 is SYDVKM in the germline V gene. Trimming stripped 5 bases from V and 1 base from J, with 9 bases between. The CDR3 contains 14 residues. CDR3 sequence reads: CASSLGRSNQPQHF. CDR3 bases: TGTGCCAGCAGTCTTGGACGGAGCAATCAGCCCCAGCATTTT.

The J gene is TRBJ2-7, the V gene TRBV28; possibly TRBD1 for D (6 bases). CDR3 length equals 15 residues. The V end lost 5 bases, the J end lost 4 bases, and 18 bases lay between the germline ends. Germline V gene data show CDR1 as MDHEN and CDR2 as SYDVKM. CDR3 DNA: TGTGCCAGCAGTCCTTATAGGGGGAAGGCTTACGAGCAGTACTTC. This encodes CASSPYRGKAYEQYF.